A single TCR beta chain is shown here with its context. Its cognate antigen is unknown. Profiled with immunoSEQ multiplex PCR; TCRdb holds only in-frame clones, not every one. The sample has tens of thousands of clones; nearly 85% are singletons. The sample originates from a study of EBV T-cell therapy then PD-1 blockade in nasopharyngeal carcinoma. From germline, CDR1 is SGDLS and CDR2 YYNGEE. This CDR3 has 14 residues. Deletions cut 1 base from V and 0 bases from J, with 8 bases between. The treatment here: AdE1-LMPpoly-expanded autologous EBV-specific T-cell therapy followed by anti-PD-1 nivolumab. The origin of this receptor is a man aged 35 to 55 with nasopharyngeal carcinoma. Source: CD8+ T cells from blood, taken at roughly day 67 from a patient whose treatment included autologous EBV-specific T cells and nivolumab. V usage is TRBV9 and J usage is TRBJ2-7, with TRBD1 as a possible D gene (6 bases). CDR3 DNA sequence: TGTGCCAGCAGCGTAAGGGACAACTCCTACGAGCAGTACTTC. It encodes CASSVRDNSYEQYF.